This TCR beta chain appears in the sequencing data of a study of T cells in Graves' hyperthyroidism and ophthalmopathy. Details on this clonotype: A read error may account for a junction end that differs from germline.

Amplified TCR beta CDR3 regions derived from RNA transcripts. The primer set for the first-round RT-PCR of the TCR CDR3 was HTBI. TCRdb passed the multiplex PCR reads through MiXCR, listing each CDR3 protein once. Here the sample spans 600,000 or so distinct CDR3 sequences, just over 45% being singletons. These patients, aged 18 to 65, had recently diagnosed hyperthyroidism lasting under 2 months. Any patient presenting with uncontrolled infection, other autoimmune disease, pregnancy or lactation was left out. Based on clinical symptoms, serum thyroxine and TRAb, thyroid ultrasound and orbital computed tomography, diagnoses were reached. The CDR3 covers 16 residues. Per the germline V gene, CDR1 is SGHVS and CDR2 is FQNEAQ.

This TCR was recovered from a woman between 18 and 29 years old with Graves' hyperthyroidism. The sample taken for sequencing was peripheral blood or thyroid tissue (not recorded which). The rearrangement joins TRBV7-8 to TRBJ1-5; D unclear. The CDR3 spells CASSQDESSNYQPQHF. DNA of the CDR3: TGCGCCAGCAGCCAAGATGAATCGTCAAATTATCAGCCCCAGCATTTT.